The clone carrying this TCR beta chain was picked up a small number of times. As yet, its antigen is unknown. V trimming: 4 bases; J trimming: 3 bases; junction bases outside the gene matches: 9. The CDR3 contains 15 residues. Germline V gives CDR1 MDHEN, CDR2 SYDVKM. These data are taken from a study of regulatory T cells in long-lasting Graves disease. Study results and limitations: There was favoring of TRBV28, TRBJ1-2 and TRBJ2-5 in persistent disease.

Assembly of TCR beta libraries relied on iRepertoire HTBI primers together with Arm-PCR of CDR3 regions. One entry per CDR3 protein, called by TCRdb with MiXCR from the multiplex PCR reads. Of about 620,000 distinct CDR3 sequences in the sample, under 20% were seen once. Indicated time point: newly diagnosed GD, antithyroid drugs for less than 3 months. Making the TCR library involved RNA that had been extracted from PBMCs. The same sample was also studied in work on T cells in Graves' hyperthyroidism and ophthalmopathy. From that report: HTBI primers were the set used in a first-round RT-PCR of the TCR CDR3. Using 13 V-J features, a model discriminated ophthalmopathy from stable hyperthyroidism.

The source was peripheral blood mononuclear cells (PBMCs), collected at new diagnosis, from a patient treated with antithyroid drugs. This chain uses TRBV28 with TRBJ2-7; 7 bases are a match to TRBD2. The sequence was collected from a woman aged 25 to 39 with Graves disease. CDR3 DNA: TGTGCCAGCAGTTCCAGCGGGAAAGTAGACTACGAGCAGTACTTC. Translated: CASSSSGKVDYEQYF.